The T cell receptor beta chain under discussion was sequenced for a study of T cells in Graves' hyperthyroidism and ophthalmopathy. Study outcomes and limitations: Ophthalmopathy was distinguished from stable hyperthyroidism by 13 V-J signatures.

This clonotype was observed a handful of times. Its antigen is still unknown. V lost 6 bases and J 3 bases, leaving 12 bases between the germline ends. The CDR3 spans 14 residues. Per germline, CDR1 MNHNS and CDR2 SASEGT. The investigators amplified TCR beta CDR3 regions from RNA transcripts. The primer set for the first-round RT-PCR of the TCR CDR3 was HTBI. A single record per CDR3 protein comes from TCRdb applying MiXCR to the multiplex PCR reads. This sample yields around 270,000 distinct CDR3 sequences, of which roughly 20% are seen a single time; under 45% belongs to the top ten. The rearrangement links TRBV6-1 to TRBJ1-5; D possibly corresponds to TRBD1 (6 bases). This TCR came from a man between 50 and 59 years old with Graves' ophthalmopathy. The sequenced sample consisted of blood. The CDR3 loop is CASSVTGFNQPQHF. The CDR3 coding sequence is TGTGCCAGCAGCGTAACAGGGTTCAATCAGCCCCAGCATTTT.